The 29 T cell receptor beta chains reported below all come from one sample, sequenced in a study of blood T cell repertoires in COVID-19. Profiled with immunoSEQ multiplex PCR; TCRdb holds only in-frame clones, not every one. The sample carries 150,000 to 200,000 clones, roughly 89% recorded once. Sequenced: peripheral blood. These receptor sequences come from a human donor in a cohort sampled during active COVID-19.

In the case of this clone: Other nucleotide sequences from this sample produce the same CDR3. This rearrangement joins TRBV11-3 to TRBJ1-1; D is possibly TRBD1 (5 bases). In germline, CDR1 is SGHNT, CDR2 YENEEA. The CDR3 extends over 15 amino acids. The V gene lost 1 base and the J gene lost 4 bases, with 13 bases spanning the gap. The CDR3: CASSLGGARGTEAFF. For the CDR3, the DNA is TGTGCCAGCAGCTTAGGTGGTGCTAGGGGCACTGAAGCTTTCTTT.

The rearrangement links TRBV7-9 to TRBJ2-1; 7 nucleotides agree with TRBD2. The CDR3 covers 14 residues. The germline V gene encodes CDR1 SEHNR and CDR2 FQNEAQ (reference sequence). Trimming took 8 bases from V and 2 from J; bases not matched to a gene: 6. In nucleotides, the CDR3 is TGTGCCAGCCAATTAACTAGCGCCTACAATGAGCAGTTCTTC. This translates into CASQLTSAYNEQFF.

A single count supports this clone. The rearrangement links TRBV27 to TRBJ1-2, with a weak D call TRBD1 (5 bases). V lost 0 bases to trimming and J lost 4 bases, with 9 bases between them. CDR1 is MNHEY, CDR2 SMNVEV, per germline (reference sequence). CDR3 length equals 14 residues. The CDR3 DNA reads TGTGCCAGCAGTTTATCTAGGGGACTCTATGGCTACACCTTC. It codes for CASSLSRGLYGYTF.

J is TRBJ2-7 and V is TRBV2, with 8 positions matching TRBD1. This CDR3 contains 14 residues. The germline V gene has CDR1 SNHLY and CDR2 FYNNEI. With V trimmed by 8 bases and J by 6 bases, 12 bases remained unmatched. The DNA of the CDR3 is TGTGCCAGCCCGAACCCCAGGGGGCATGGCGAGCAGTACTTC. It translates to CASPNPRGHGEQYF. The full variable domain, with the rest looked up from reference TRBV2 and TRBJ2-7, is EPEVTQTPSHQVTQMGQEVILRCVPISNHLYFYWYRQILGQKVEFLVSFYNNEISEKSEIFDDQFSVERPDGSNFTLKIRSTKLEDSAMYFCASPNPRGHGEQYFGPGTRLTVT.

The CDR3 DNA reads TGTGCCAGCAGTTTTAATTTAGAACGGCAGGGGGCCTACGAGCAGTACTTC. It codes for CASSFNLERQGAYEQYF. The chain is built from TRBV28 and TRBJ2-7, with 7 bases lining up with TRBD1. The J segment lost 2 bases and the V segment lost 3 bases, leaving 13 bases of the junction unmatched. This CDR3 is 17 amino acids long. Germline V lookup: CDR1 MDHEN, CDR2 SYDVKM.

This rearrangement joins TRBV27 to TRBJ2-7; a weak D match, TRBD2 (6 bases). The V and J ends lost 7 bases and 3 bases respectively, with 13 bases between them. Germline V gives CDR1 MNHEY, CDR2 SMNVEV (reference sequence). This CDR3 region has 13 residues. The chain's CDR3 is CASKEGPGYEQYF. CDR3 bases: TGTGCCAGCAAGGAGGGTCCGGGCTACGAGCAGTACTTC.

This clone appeared once. The chain couples TRBV2 to TRBJ2-1, with 7 bases aligning to TRBD1. Germline V gene sequence: CDR1 SNHLY, CDR2 FYNNEI. The CDR3 is made up of 16 amino acids. Germline trimming cut 5 bases from V and 1 base from J; bases unmatched to any gene: 8. For the CDR3, the DNA is TGTGCCAGCAGTAAGGACAGGATGACGTCCTACAATGAGCAGTTCTTC. Encoded protein: CASSKDRMTSYNEQFF. The full variable domain, its missing parts supplied by reference TRBV2 and TRBJ2-1, is EPEVTQTPSHQVTQMGQEVILRCVPISNHLYFYWYRQILGQKVEFLVSFYNNEISEKSEIFDDQFSVERPDGSNFTLKIRSTKLEDSAMYFCASSKDRMTSYNEQFFGPGTRLTVL.

The chain joins TRBV27 to TRBJ2-7, with 7 bases fitting TRBD1. J was trimmed by 3 bases and V by 7 bases; bases with no gene match: 6. This CDR3 comprises 13 residues. CDR1 is MNHEY and CDR2 is SMNVEV in the germline V gene (reference sequence). Here the CDR3 DNA reads TGTGCCAGCAAACGGACAGGATACTACGAGCAGTACTTC. It codes for CASKRTGYYEQYF.

The J gene is TRBJ1-1, the V gene TRBV7-8, with D tentatively TRBD1 (5 bases). CDR1 and CDR2 (germline): SGHVS, FQNEAQ. The CDR3 loop spans 14 amino acids. With 0 bases removed from V and 1 base from J, the gap between germline ends came to 6 bases. CDR3 DNA sequence: TGTGCCAGCAGCTTAGCAGGGGCGAACACTGAAGCTTTCTTT. This translates into CASSLAGANTEAFF.

This clone was counted ten times or more. The genes are TRBV13 and TRBJ2-7, with 7 bases identical to TRBD1. V lost 4 bases to trimming and J lost 3 bases; unmatched junction nucleotides: 9. The germline V gene encodes CDR1 PRHDT and CDR2 FYEKMQ (reference sequence). CDR3 length: 15 amino acids. The DNA of the CDR3 is TGTGCCAGCAGCTCCGAATTGACAGGGCACTACGAGCAGTACTTC. This sequence encodes CASSSELTGHYEQYF.

J is TRBJ2-1 and V is TRBV7-8; TRBD2 might be the D (5 bases). The V end was cut by 1 base, the J end by 8 bases, with 12 bases between. Germline V CDR1 and CDR2: SGHVS, FQNEAQ. The CDR3 is 14 amino acids. CDR3 nucleotide sequence: TGTGCCAGCAGCTTAGATGTAGGACTCCATGAGCAGTTCTTC. Translating it yields CASSLDVGLHEQFF.

The gene calls are TRBV6-2 or TRBV6-3 and TRBJ2-7, with D possibly matching TRBD1 (6 bases). CDR3 length: 12 amino acids. Germline V gene lookup returns CDR1 MNHEY and CDR2 SVGEGT. Trimming shortened V by 2 bases and J by 8 bases, and 10 bases separated the two germline ends. CDR3 sequence reads: CASSYGTGKQYF. In nucleotides, the CDR3 is TGTGCCAGCAGTTACGGTACAGGGAAGCAGTACTTC.

V usage is TRBV5-1 and J usage is TRBJ1-4; no firm D call. CDR3 length: 13 amino acids. V was trimmed by 1 base and J by 8 bases, leaving 9 bases between them. CDR1 and CDR2 (germline): SGHRS, YFSETQ. CDR3 coding DNA: TGCGCCAGCAGCTTGATCGTTGGCGAAAAACTGTTTTTT. Translating it yields CASSLIVGEKLFF.

The genes are TRBV9 and TRBJ2-5; maybe TRBD1 (6 bases). V gave up 3 bases and J gave up 5 bases, with 11 bases separating them. The CDR3 totals 13 residues. CDR1 and CDR2 (germline): SGDLS, YYNGEE. The CDR3 bases are TGTGCCAGCAGCGCCCCCACAGGGGAGACCCAGTACTTC. It specifies CASSAPTGETQYF.

The chain links TRBV7-9 to TRBJ1-1, with TRBD1 matching 10 bases. Germline CDR1 and CDR2: SEHNR and FQNEAQ (reference sequence). V was pared by 3 bases and J by 4 bases, with 8 bases of the junction left unmatched. The CDR3 contains 16 residues. The chain's CDR3 is CASSFPRTGGSTEAFF. The CDR3, as DNA: TGTGCCAGCAGCTTTCCTCGGACAGGGGGAAGCACTGAAGCTTTCTTT.

The rearrangement uses TRBV6-5 and TRBJ1-1; no reliable D call. The V gene lost 2 bases and the J gene lost 4 bases, with 8 bases spanning the gap. The germline V gene has CDR1 MNHEY and CDR2 SVGAGI. The CDR3 length is 13 residues. CDR3 protein: CASSYGWSTEAFF. In DNA, the CDR3 is TGTGCCAGCAGTTACGGGTGGAGCACTGAAGCTTTCTTT.

The chain recombines TRBV5-6 with TRBJ1-1, with D perhaps TRBD1 (5 bases). CDR1 is SGHDT and CDR2 is YYEEEE in the germline V gene. The CDR3 runs to 16 residues. The germline V and J ends were trimmed by 1 base and 6 bases, with 19 bases remaining between them. The CDR3: CASSLRQGLFGAEAFF. DNA of the CDR3: TGTGCCAGCAGCTTGCGGCAGGGTTTATTTGGGGCTGAAGCTTTCTTT.

This clone was picked up one time. The genes are TRBV5-6 and TRBJ1-1, with D unresolved. The CDR3 spans 15 residues. Germline V lookup: CDR1 SGHDT, CDR2 YYEEEE. Trimming stripped 5 bases from V and 3 bases from J, with 17 bases between. DNA of the CDR3: TGTGCCAGCAGTCAGATCGGGGTGTCGGACACTGAAGCTTTCTTT. This gives the protein CASSQIGVSDTEAFF.

This chain uses TRBV28 with TRBJ2-7; 12 bases map to TRBD2. The germline gives CDR1 MDHEN, CDR2 SYDVKM. The CDR3 contains 17 residues. V shed 2 bases, J shed 0 bases, and the junction held 5 bases outside the gene matches. The CDR3 region has the DNA TGTGCCAGCAGTTTAGCGGCTAGCGGGGGGGCCTCCTACGAGCAGTACTTC. Translating gives CASSLAASGGASYEQYF.

The rearrangement joins TRBV7-2 to TRBJ2-2, with TRBD2 as a possible D gene (5 bases). Trimming stripped 0 bases from V and 5 bases from J, with 7 bases between. This CDR3 contains 14 residues. The germline V gene encodes CDR1 SGHTA and CDR2 FQGNSA. The CDR3 nucleotides read TGTGCCAGCAGCTTAGCGGGGAGTACCGGGGAGCTGTTTTTT. Translation gives CASSLAGSTGELFF.

Only a few counts were recorded for this clone. The rearrangement links TRBV5-6 to TRBJ1-6; TRBD1 matches at 9 bases. The V gene's germline CDR1 is SGHDT and CDR2 YYEEEE. Trimming at V came to 4 bases and at J to 7 bases, leaving 9 bases not matched to a gene. The CDR3 is made up of 16 amino acids. The CDR3 bases are TGTGCCAGCAGCCTAGGACAGGGGACAGCAAATTCACCCCTCCACTTT. Encoded protein: CASSLGQGTANSPLHF.

In nucleotides, the CDR3 is TGTGCCAGTAGCACCCTATGGGGGGAATACAATGAGCAGTTCTTC. It codes for CASSTLWGEYNEQFF. The rearrangement joins TRBV19 to TRBJ2-1, with D tentatively TRBD2 (6 bases). There are 15 residues in the CDR3. Per the germline V gene, CDR1 is LNHDA and CDR2 is SQIVND (reference sequence). V dropped 6 bases and J dropped 4 bases, with 16 bases sitting between them.

The genes are TRBV19 and TRBJ2-5; D is uncertain. Germline V CDR1 and CDR2: LNHDA, SQIVND (reference sequence). The CDR3 spans 16 residues. V gave up 1 base and J gave up 2 bases, with 14 bases separating them. CDR3 DNA: TGTGCCAGTAGTATAGGGGTGGAGACCGTTCAAGAGACCCAGTACTTC. This codes for CASSIGVETVQETQYF.

Here the CDR3 DNA reads TGTGCCAGCAGCCCCAGTGGGCAGGGGACGAATTCACCCCTCCACTTT. It translates to CASSPSGQGTNSPLHF. This rearrangement joins TRBV9 to TRBJ1-6, with a weak D call TRBD1 (6 bases). Trimming removed 4 bases from V and 7 bases from J, with 18 bases in between. CDR1 is SGDLS and CDR2 is YYNGEE in the germline V gene. This CDR3 comprises 16 residues.

V usage is TRBV3-1 (or the pseudogene TRBV3-2) and J usage is TRBJ2-3; D might be TRBD2 (6 bases). Germline lookup yields CDR1 LGHDT and CDR2 YNNKEL (reference sequence). V was clipped by 0 bases and J by 1 base, with 8 bases between them. There are 15 residues in the CDR3. The DNA of the CDR3 is TGTGCCAGCAGCCAAGATCCGGGGGGCACAGATACGCAGTATTTT. Its translation: CASSQDPGGTDTQYF.

This sequence joins TRBV27 and TRBJ2-7; the match to TRBD2 covers 11 bases. V was clipped by 6 bases and J by 5 bases; unmatched bases: 3. The length of the CDR3 is 13 residues. In germline, CDR1 is MNHEY, CDR2 SMNVEV (reference sequence). CDR3 region: CASRTSGTHEQYF. CDR3 bases: TGTGCCAGCAGGACTAGCGGGACCCACGAGCAGTACTTC.

This clone was counted a single time. V gene TRBV6-7 combines with J gene TRBJ2-1; D is perhaps TRBD2 (6 bases). Being an ORF, TRBV6-7 has a function that is uncertain. This CDR3 has 16 residues. Trimming left V 4 bases short and J 6 bases short, with 19 bases between. The CDR3 region has the DNA TGTGCCAGCAGTTTTCCGGGACTCCCGGGGTCCAATGAGCAGTTCTTC. This gives the protein CASSFPGLPGSNEQFF.

This clone was counted a few times. The chain joins TRBV5-6 to TRBJ1-2, with 9 bases identical to TRBD1. Germline values: CDR1 SGHDT, CDR2 YYEEEE. V lost 2 bases, J lost 4 bases, and 6 bases stayed unmatched. The CDR3 has 15 amino acids. The CDR3 protein is CASSLPGQGGYGYTF. DNA for the CDR3: TGTGCCAGCAGCTTACCGGGACAGGGCGGCTATGGCTACACCTTC.

The gene calls are TRBV28 and TRBJ2-7; 9 bases are a match to TRBD2. This CDR3 is 15 amino acids long. Trimming took 6 bases from V and 3 from J; bases not matched to a gene: 9. CDR1 is MDHEN, CDR2 SYDVKM, per germline. CDR3 nucleotide sequence: TGTGCCAGCAGCCCTACTAGCGGGCTGATCTACGAGCAGTACTTC. Its protein product is CASSPTSGLIYEQYF.